These 19 T cell receptor beta chains came from one sample sequenced in a study of T-cell memory formation after mild COVID-19 (dated by TCRdb to the early 2020s). The receptor library was made with 5' RACE. Sequencing took place on an Illumina NovaSeq 6000. TCRdb took the public reads, trimmed them with fastp at Q25, ran MiXCR for clone calling and kept in-frame beta chains. Rows are combined by CDR3 protein, so each entry shows the most common genes and DNA. This sample comprises roughly 200,000 distinct CDR3 sequences, about a fifth of them detected only once. The ten largest clones capture more than 20% of the sample. The material sequenced was PBMCs or a T cell subset sorted from them (not recorded which). These receptors were collected from an adult woman who had mild COVID-19 (a few samples of this study predate the infection). The sample titles of this study are shuffled in the database, so cell type and time point are left out; the donor was told from shared clones.

V and J are TRBV7-9 and TRBJ2-2; D gene unclear. The CDR3 totals 12 residues. Germline V gene lookup returns CDR1 SEHNR and CDR2 FQNEAQ (reference sequence). V was trimmed by 5 bases and J by 4 bases, leaving 5 bases between them. Written as DNA, the CDR3 is TGTGCCAGCAGCGATGGCACCGGGGAGCTGTTTTTT. Amino acids: CASSDGTGELFF.

The table lists this clonotype with a few counts. The chain employs TRBV7-9 and TRBJ2-7; D perhaps matches TRBD2 (5 bases). CDR1 is SEHNR, CDR2 FQNEAQ, per germline (reference sequence). The CDR3 contains 13 residues. Trimming removed 4 bases from V and 5 bases from J, with 12 bases in between. The CDR3: CASSSRGTDEQYF. Written as DNA, the CDR3 is TGTGCCAGCAGCTCCCGGGGAACAGACGAGCAGTACTTC.

The V gene is TRBV12-3 or TRBV12-4, the J gene TRBJ2-5, with D perhaps TRBD2 (7 bases). V was shortened by 5 bases and J by 12 bases, with 16 bases between the two germline ends. The CDR3 contains 12 residues. The CDR3 sequence: CASSLEGGAEYF. CDR3 bases: TGTGCCAGCAGTCTCGAGGGGGGGGCGGAGTACTTC.

This clonotype was counted only a few times. The J gene is TRBJ2-7, the V gene TRBV3-1, with TRBD1 identical over 11 bases. The J segment lost 4 bases and the V segment lost 1 base, leaving 6 bases of the junction unmatched. CDR1 and CDR2 from the germline V gene are LGHDT and YNNKEL (reference sequence). CDR3 length equals 16 residues. CDR3 bases: TGTGCCAGCAGCCAAGGTGCGGACAGGGGGCTGTACGAGCAGTACTTC. Amino acid sequence: CASSQGADRGLYEQYF.

This clonotype came up a few times. This sequence joins TRBV5-1 and TRBJ1-1, with D tentatively TRBD1 (6 bases). CDR3 length equals 13 residues. The V gene's germline CDR1 is SGHRS and CDR2 YFSETQ. V lost 0 bases and J 7 bases, leaving 10 bases between the germline ends. CDR3 sequence: CASSLGQDFEAFF. DNA of the CDR3: TGCGCCAGCAGCTTGGGACAGGACTTTGAAGCTTTCTTT.

This clonotype turned up a few times. The rearrangement links TRBV6-5 to TRBJ1-1; D possibly corresponds to TRBD1 (5 bases). The CDR3 has 16 residues. Trimming took 2 bases from V and 0 from J, leaving 13 bases between them. The germline CDR1 and CDR2 sequences are MNHEY and SVGAGI. The chain's CDR3 is CASSYGAETMNTEAFF. The CDR3 nucleotides read TGTGCCAGCAGTTACGGGGCAGAAACTATGAACACTGAAGCTTTCTTT.

This clonotype was recorded a few times. V gene TRBV7-9 combines with J gene TRBJ1-1; maybe TRBD1 (6 bases). V lost 4 bases, J lost 2 bases, and 14 bases lay in between. Germline CDR1 SEHNR, CDR2 FQNEAQ (reference sequence). The CDR3 has 15 residues. Written as DNA, the CDR3 is TGTGCCAGCAGCTACCCGGGACACAAAAACACTGAAGCTTTCTTT. Residues: CASSYPGHKNTEAFF.

The rearrangement joins TRBV30 to TRBJ2-7; 9 bases agree with TRBD2. This CDR3 has 13 amino acids. V dropped 1 base and J dropped 3; count of bases not matched to a gene: 1. Germline CDR1 is GTSNPN and CDR2 is SVGIG (reference sequence). The CDR3 nucleotides are TGTGCCTGGAGTGCGACTAGCGGCTACGAGCAGTACTTC. This codes for CAWSATSGYEQYF.

CDR3 coding DNA: TGTGCCAGCAGTTTACGTAACTCTGGGGCCAACGTCCTGACTTTC. Protein product: CASSLRNSGANVLTF. The chain combines TRBV6-2 or TRBV6-3 with TRBJ2-6; D unclear. V was trimmed by 4 bases and J by 0 bases, leaving 7 bases between them. Germline V gene sequence: CDR1 MNHEY, CDR2 SVGEGT. CDR3 size: 15 residues.

The chain employs TRBV27 and TRBJ2-7; the D call may be TRBD1 or TRBD2 (6 bases each). Trimming removed 5 bases at V and 4 bases at J, with 15 bases between. Per germline, CDR1 MNHEY and CDR2 SMNVEV (reference sequence). The CDR3 has 14 residues. The CDR3: CASSPFGGGYEQYF. The CDR3 DNA sequence: TGTGCCAGCAGTCCCTTCGGAGGGGGGTACGAGCAGTACTTC.

The chain has TRBV6-5 and TRBJ1-2; D gene ambiguous. V was pared by 2 bases and J by 3 bases, with 7 bases between. CDR1 is MNHEY, CDR2 SVGAGI, per germline. The CDR3 runs to 13 residues. The CDR3 region is CASSYGGHYGYTF. The CDR3 nucleotides are TGTGCCAGCAGTTACGGCGGCCACTATGGCTACACCTTC.

V usage is TRBV25-1 and J usage is TRBJ1-1; TRBD1 might be the D (5 bases). Germline assignment: CDR1 MGHDK and CDR2 SYGVNS. Trimming removed 3 bases from V and 4 bases from J, with 9 bases in between. The CDR3 is 13 residues long. CDR3 sequence: CASSEGGFTEAFF. Here the CDR3 DNA reads TGTGCCAGCAGTGAGGGGGGGTTCACTGAAGCTTTCTTT.

This clonotype has a handful of counts. The chain links TRBV5-5 to TRBJ2-7; no clear D gene. Trimming pared 4 bases from V and 4 bases from J, leaving 12 bases between. The germline gives CDR1 SGHKS, CDR2 YYEKEE (reference sequence). The CDR3 length is 13 residues. The CDR3, as DNA: TGTGCCAGCAGCCTGAATTTAGGGTACGAGCAGTACTTC. Amino acids: CASSLNLGYEQYF.

V usage is TRBV12-3 or TRBV12-4 and J usage is TRBJ2-4; TRBD1 aligns across 7 bases. This CDR3 has 13 amino acids. Losses at the gene ends were 6 bases for V and 7 bases for J; bases not matched to a gene: 6. This CDR3 reads CASRTDRHNIQYF. The DNA of the CDR3 is TGTGCCAGCAGAACGGACAGGCATAACATTCAGTACTTC.

This clonotype came up a few times. The chain has TRBV12-3 or TRBV12-4 and TRBJ2-7; D might be TRBD1 (6 bases). CDR3 length: 13 residues. With 5 bases removed from V and 3 bases from J, the gap between germline ends came to 11 bases. The chain's CDR3 is CASSTGSNYEQYF. CDR3 sequence (DNA): TGTGCCAGCAGTACAGGGTCTAACTACGAGCAGTACTTC.

The V and J genes are TRBV24-1 and TRBJ2-1, with D unresolved. The CDR3 is made up of 16 amino acids. CDR1 is KGHDR, CDR2 SFDVKD, per germline. The V and J ends lost 3 bases and 6 bases respectively, with 17 bases between them. For the CDR3, the DNA is TGTGCCACCAGTGATGGGTCCGGGTGGGGTCTCAATGAGCAGTTCTTC. Encoded protein: CATSDGSGWGLNEQFF.

V gene TRBV30 combines with J gene TRBJ2-5; D may be TRBD1 (6 bases). The CDR3 extends over 15 amino acids. Germline lookup yields CDR1 GTSNPN and CDR2 SVGIG (reference sequence). Trimming shortened V by 3 bases and J by 4 bases, and 18 bases separated the two germline ends. The CDR3 DNA follows: TGTGCCTGGAGGAAGACAGGTCGGATGTTAGAGACCCAGTACTTC. Translating it yields CAWRKTGRMLETQYF.

This clonotype was seen more than once but under ten times. This chain links TRBV3-1 with TRBJ2-1; D is uncertain. Germline V lookup: CDR1 LGHDT, CDR2 YNNKEL (reference sequence). V lost 4 bases and J 7 bases, leaving 20 bases between the germline ends. The CDR3 loop spans 16 amino acids. The CDR3 is CASSLRLPESVNEQFF. CDR3 bases: TGTGCCAGCAGCCTCCGACTCCCGGAGTCGGTGAATGAGCAGTTCTTC.

This clonotype was detected only a few times. DNA for the CDR3: TGTGCCAGCAGCTGGGAGACGGCGGAGACTGAAGCTTTCTTT. Translation: CASSWETAETEAFF. The rearrangement joins TRBV5-5 to TRBJ1-1; no definite D call. This CDR3 is built from 14 residues. Trimming cost V 3 bases and J 5 bases, with 14 bases left between them. Germline V lookup: CDR1 SGHKS, CDR2 YYEKEE (reference sequence).